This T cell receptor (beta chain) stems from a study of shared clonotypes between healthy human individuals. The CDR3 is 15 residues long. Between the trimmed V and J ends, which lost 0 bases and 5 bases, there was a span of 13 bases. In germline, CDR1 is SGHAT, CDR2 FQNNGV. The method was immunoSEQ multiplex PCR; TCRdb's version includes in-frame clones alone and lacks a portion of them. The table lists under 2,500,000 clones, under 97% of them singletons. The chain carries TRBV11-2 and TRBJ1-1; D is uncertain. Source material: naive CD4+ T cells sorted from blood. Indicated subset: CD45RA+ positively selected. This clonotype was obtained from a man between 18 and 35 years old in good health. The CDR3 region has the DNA TGTGCCAGCAGCTTAGATACGGGGTGGAGAACTGAAGCTTTCTTT. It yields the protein CASSLDTGWRTEAFF.